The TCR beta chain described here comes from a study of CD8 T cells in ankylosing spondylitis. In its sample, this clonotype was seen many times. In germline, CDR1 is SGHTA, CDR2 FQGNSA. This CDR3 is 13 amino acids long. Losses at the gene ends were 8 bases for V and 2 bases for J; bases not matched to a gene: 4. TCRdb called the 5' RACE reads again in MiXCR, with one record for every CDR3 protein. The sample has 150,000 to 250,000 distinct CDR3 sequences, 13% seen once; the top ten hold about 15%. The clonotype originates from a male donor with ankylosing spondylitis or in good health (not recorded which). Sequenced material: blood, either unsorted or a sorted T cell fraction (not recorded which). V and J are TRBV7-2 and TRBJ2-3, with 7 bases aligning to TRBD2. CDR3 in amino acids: CASRTSHTDTQYF. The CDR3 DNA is TGTGCCAGCCGGACTAGTCACACAGATACGCAGTATTTT.